This T cell receptor (beta chain) was obtained from a study of T cells in Graves' hyperthyroidism and ophthalmopathy. Germline V gives CDR1 SEHNR, CDR2 FQNEAQ (reference sequence). The CDR3 sequence is 15 residues long. TCR beta CDR3 regions were amplified from RNA. The study used the HTBI primer set for a first-round RT-PCR of the TCR CDR3. TCRdb re-called the multiplex PCR reads with MiXCR, one entry per CDR3 protein. The sample includes about 560,000 distinct CDR3 sequences, around 45% of them seen just once. Comment on this clonotype: This clone may be a read error of a much larger clone one base away.

Investigators excluded patients with uncontrolled infection, other autoimmune disease, pregnancy or lactation. The sample consisted of peripheral blood or thyroid tissue (not recorded which). This chain connects TRBV7-9 to TRBJ2-7; TRBD2 might be the D (6 bases). The TCR sequence derives from a woman between 18 and 29 years old with Graves' hyperthyroidism. CDR3 sequence (DNA): TGTGCCAGCAGCTCAGATCGGGGGAACCTATGGGAGCAGCACTTC. Protein: CASSSDRGNLWEQHF. The full variable domain, in which reference TRBV7-9 and TRBJ2-7 provide the parts outside the CDR3, is DTGVSQNPRHKITKRGQNVTFRCDPISEHNRLYWYRQTLGQGPEFLTYFQNEAQLEKSRLLSDRFSAERPKGSFSTLEIQRTEQGDSAMYLCASSSDRGNLWEQHFGPGTRLTVT.